A single sample gave rise to the 31 T cell receptor beta chains below, sequenced in a study of graft-versus-host responses after intestinal transplantation (dated by TCRdb to the early 2020s). The library came from the immunoSEQ multiplex PCR assay. As stored in TCRdb, this immuneACCESS dataset retains in-frame rearrangements with V and J assigned. A fraction of the clones does not appear; measured against another copy, unresolved V genes explain less than half of the discrepancy, and the remainder lacks a known reason. Here the sample has 80,000 or so clones; around 92% occur a single time. Clones ranked in the top ten supply 0.65% to 0.75% of the sample. The sequencing used PBMCs, collected 98 days after intestinal transplantation. Every receptor here comes from a human patient who received an intestinal transplant, so some T cells may come from the graft donor.

The chain has TRBV28 and TRBJ2-1; 7 nucleotides line up with TRBD2. The CDR3 sequence is 13 residues long. The germline gives CDR1 MDHEN, CDR2 SYDVKM. Losses at the gene ends were 8 bases for V and 5 bases for J; bases not matched to a gene: 6. CDR3 loop: CASRGEGNNEQFF. The CDR3 DNA follows: TGTGCCAGCCGGGGGGAGGGGAACAATGAGCAGTTCTTC.

This chain connects TRBV4-3 to TRBJ2-3; D not certain. V was trimmed by 0 bases and J by 7 bases, leaving 5 bases between them. This CDR3 region has 12 residues. Germline V gene data show CDR1 as LGHNA and CDR2 as YSLEER. The CDR3 nucleotides read TGCGCCAGCAGCCAAGACCATTATACGCAGTATTTT. Translated, it gives CASSQDHYTQYF.

The V and J genes are TRBV27 and TRBJ2-7; D is possibly TRBD1 or TRBD2 (5 bases each). Germline CDR1 MNHEY, CDR2 SMNVEV (reference sequence). Trimming left V 5 bases short and J 0 bases short, with 11 bases between. CDR3 length: 14 residues. The CDR3 DNA is TGTGCCAGCAGTGGGGCAGGGAGCTCCTACGAGCAGTACTTC. Translation: CASSGAGSSYEQYF.

V is TRBV7-9 and J is TRBJ1-4; D is perhaps TRBD1 (5 bases). The CDR3 covers 15 residues. From germline, CDR1 is SEHNR and CDR2 FQNEAQ (reference sequence). V gave up 6 bases and J gave up 0 bases, with 11 bases separating them. The CDR3 DNA follows: TGTGCCAGCAGGACAGACAGCTCAACTAATGAAAAACTGTTTTTT. Encoded protein: CASRTDSSTNEKLFF.

The chain recombines TRBV28 with TRBJ1-2; TRBD1 matches 7 bases. The CDR3 sequence is 15 residues long. CDR1 is MDHEN, CDR2 SYDVKM, per germline. The ends lost 6 bases at V and 4 bases at J; junction bases unmatched: 11. CDR3 nucleotides: TGTGCCAGCAGAAGGAGACTGACAGGGAGCTATGGCTACACCTTC. This encodes CASRRRLTGSYGYTF.

The chain links TRBV5-1 to TRBJ1-2; D is possibly TRBD1 (6 bases). This CDR3 spans 14 amino acids. Germline lookup yields CDR1 SGHRS and CDR2 YFSETQ. V lost 3 bases, J lost 5 bases, and 14 bases lay in between. CDR3 protein: CASSSTGQGYGYTF. The CDR3 nucleotides read TGCGCCAGCAGCTCGACAGGTCAGGGGTATGGCTACACCTTC.

This chain links TRBV27 with TRBJ1-1; D is ambiguous. CDR1 is MNHEY, CDR2 SMNVEV, per germline (reference sequence). Trimming left V 3 bases short and J 0 bases short, with 8 bases between. CDR3 length: 14 amino acids. CDR3 DNA: TGTGCCAGCAGTTTTGGGCAAATGAACACTGAAGCTTTCTTT. Translating gives CASSFGQMNTEAFF.

The chain is built from TRBV4-1 and TRBJ1-5; perhaps TRBD1 as D (6 bases). The CDR3 runs to 17 residues. Germline V gene sequence: CDR1 MGHRA, CDR2 YSYEKL. V lost 2 bases to trimming and J lost 1 base, with 15 bases between them. The CDR3 loop reads CASSQSSGAGSNQPQHF. The CDR3 coding sequence is TGCGCCAGCAGCCAAAGCTCGGGGGCGGGAAGCAATCAGCCCCAGCATTTT.

The chain carries TRBV11-2 and TRBJ2-1, with 13 bases identical to TRBD2. CDR1 is SGHAT, CDR2 FQNNGV, per germline. The CDR3 sequence is 17 residues long. V dropped 3 bases and J dropped 6; count of bases not matched to a gene: 8. Here the CDR3 DNA reads TGTGCCAGCAGCTTTTGGACTAGCGGGAGTGGGAGCAATGAGCAGTTCTTC. Amino acid sequence: CASSFWTSGSGSNEQFF.

The chain combines TRBV25-1 with TRBJ2-1, with 11 nucleotides matching TRBD2. The CDR3 loop spans 16 amino acids. V gave up 4 bases and J gave up 3 bases; unmatched junction bases: 5. Germline-derived CDR1 and CDR2 are MGHDK and SYGVNS. For the CDR3, the DNA is TGTGCCAGCAGTGTTCAGGGACTAGCGGACTACAATGAGCAGTTCTTC. The encoded protein is CASSVQGLADYNEQFF.

V is TRBV27 and J is TRBJ1-5, with D possibly matching TRBD1 (5 bases). V was shortened by 3 bases and J by 1 base, with 16 bases between the two germline ends. Per the germline V gene, CDR1 is MNHEY and CDR2 is SMNVEV (reference sequence). This CDR3 spans 17 amino acids. The CDR3 DNA sequence: TGTGCCAGCAGTTTCTATGGACCCGAGGGGAGCAATCAGCCCCAGCATTTT. Translating gives CASSFYGPEGSNQPQHF.

The gene calls are TRBV28 and TRBJ2-5; D assignment may be TRBD1 or TRBD2 (6 bases each). Germline CDR1 and CDR2: MDHEN and SYDVKM. The CDR3 runs to 15 residues. The V gene lost 3 bases and the J gene lost 1 base, with 12 bases spanning the gap. CDR3 residues: CASSFGGHSQETQYF. The CDR3 DNA is TGTGCCAGCAGTTTCGGGGGCCATTCCCAAGAGACCCAGTACTTC.

V and J are TRBV18 and TRBJ1-1, with unresolved D. With 0 bases removed from V and 0 bases from J, the gap between germline ends came to 5 bases. This CDR3 spans 14 amino acids. Germline V gene data show CDR1 as KGHSH and CDR2 as LQKENI. Here the CDR3 reads CASSPPGVNTEAFF. CDR3 DNA: TGTGCCAGCTCACCACCCGGCGTGAACACTGAAGCTTTCTTT.

The gene calls are TRBV10-1 and TRBJ2-3; D gene unclear. CDR1 is WNHNN and CDR2 is SYGVQD in the germline V gene (reference sequence). Trimming left V 8 bases short and J 2 bases short, with 8 bases between. This CDR3 contains 12 residues. The CDR3 region is CASGRSTDTQYF. The CDR3 DNA reads as TGCGCCAGCGGCAGGTCCACAGATACGCAGTATTTT.

This clone was detected only a few times. V usage is TRBV7-2 and J usage is TRBJ2-7, with 7 bases that match TRBD2. J was trimmed by 3 bases and V by 5 bases; bases with no gene match: 4. Germline V lookup: CDR1 SGHTA, CDR2 FQGNSA. The CDR3 has 13 residues. DNA of the CDR3: TGTGCCAGCAGCCTGCTAGCGGACTACGAGCAGTACTTC. It yields the protein CASSLLADYEQYF.

The chain has TRBV20-1 and TRBJ2-7; no clear D. Germline assignment: CDR1 DFQATT and CDR2 SNEGSKA (reference sequence). Trimming removed 6 bases from V and 4 bases from J, with 10 bases in between. The CDR3 is 11 residues long. The CDR3 nucleotides read TGCAGTGCGCCGGATTGGTACGAGCAGTACTTC. Protein product: CSAPDWYEQYF.

The V gene is TRBV4-1, the J gene TRBJ2-3, with D perhaps TRBD1 (6 bases). The CDR3 consists of 17 residues. The germline gives CDR1 MGHRA, CDR2 YSYEKL. The germline V and J ends were trimmed by 4 bases and 4 bases, with 21 bases remaining between them. In DNA, the CDR3 is TGCGCCAGCAGCCCTGAAAGGCACAGGGTGATTGCAGATACGCAGTATTTT. Protein sequence: CASSPERHRVIADTQYF.

CDR3 sequence reads: CAWSGGFNQPQHF. The CDR3 nucleotides are TGTGCCTGGAGTGGAGGGTTCAATCAGCCCCAGCATTTT. The chain couples TRBV30 to TRBJ1-5, with unresolved D. The CDR3 totals 13 residues. V lost 1 base and J 3 bases, leaving 7 bases between the germline ends. The germline CDR1 and CDR2 sequences are GTSNPN and SVGIG (reference sequence).

The chain recombines TRBV7-8 with TRBJ2-7; D is unresolved. This CDR3 has 18 amino acids. Trimming took 1 base from V and 0 from J, leaving 19 bases between them. Germline loops: CDR1 SGHVS, CDR2 FQNEAQ. The CDR3 sequence: CASSLESTGGPSSYEQYF. CDR3 DNA sequence: TGTGCCAGCAGCTTAGAATCTACGGGCGGTCCAAGCTCCTACGAGCAGTACTTC.

The V gene is TRBV5-6, the J gene TRBJ1-2, with D possibly matching TRBD1 (5 bases). The length of the CDR3 is 14 residues. V was trimmed by 0 bases and J by 2 bases, leaving 8 bases between them. From germline, CDR1 is SGHDT and CDR2 YYEEEE. Here the CDR3 DNA reads TGTGCCAGCAGCTTGGAGGGGAGGAACTATGGCTACACCTTC. Protein sequence: CASSLEGRNYGYTF.

This chain uses TRBV6-1 with TRBJ2-5; 10 nucleotides line up with TRBD2. The J call may be faulty, since TRBJ2-7 better matches the DNA end. The CDR3 is made up of 17 amino acids. CDR1 and CDR2 from the germline V gene are MNHNS and SASEGT. This CDR3 reads CASSAYPLAGERYEQYF. The CDR3 nucleotides read TGTGCCAGCAGTGCTTACCCCCTAGCGGGAGAGAGGTACGAGCAGTACTTC.

CDR3 region: CASSRQGTEAFF. The CDR3 DNA reads as TGTGCCAGTAGTCGACAGGGAACTGAAGCTTTCTTT. The gene calls are TRBV19 and TRBJ1-1; 7 bases match TRBD1. The CDR3 covers 12 residues. V lost 5 bases to trimming and J lost 5 bases; unmatched junction nucleotides: 2. The V gene's germline CDR1 is LNHDA and CDR2 SQIVND (reference sequence).

A single count supports this clone. The V gene is TRBV30, the J gene TRBJ2-2, with D unclear. This CDR3 has 13 amino acids. Trimming took off 1 base at V and 4 bases at J, with 7 bases between the two ends. CDR1 is GTSNPN, CDR2 SVGIG, per germline (reference sequence). CDR3 sequence reads: CAWSALGTGELFF. CDR3 nucleotides: TGTGCCTGGAGTGCCCTCGGCACCGGGGAGCTGTTTTTT.

The chain joins TRBV6-1 to TRBJ2-2; D is unresolved. The CDR3 extends over 16 amino acids. Trimming took off 3 bases at V and 3 bases at J, with 14 bases between the two ends. Germline loops: CDR1 MNHNS, CDR2 SASEGT. CDR3 bases: TGTGCCAGCAGTGATCTAGGAACTACCTACACCGGGGAGCTGTTTTTT. Protein product: CASSDLGTTYTGELFF.

The chain is built from TRBV18 and TRBJ2-7, with a tentative D call TRBD2 (6 bases). Germline CDR1 and CDR2: KGHSH and LQKENI. The CDR3 loop spans 13 amino acids. V lost 5 bases to trimming and J lost 1 base, with 9 bases between them. The CDR3 loop is CASSLGLSYEQYF. In DNA, the CDR3 is TGTGCCAGCTCATTGGGACTGTCCTACGAGCAGTACTTC.

The rearrangement uses TRBV18 and TRBJ2-4; D is undetermined. Trimming took 5 bases from V and 0 from J, leaving 8 bases between them. CDR1 and CDR2 from the germline V gene are KGHSH and LQKENI. This CDR3 comprises 14 residues. CDR3 in DNA: TGTGCCAGCTCATCGACGGAAGCCAAAAACATTCAGTACTTC. It encodes CASSSTEAKNIQYF.

The J gene is TRBJ1-1, the V gene TRBV4-1, with D uncertain. CDR3 length: 14 residues. V was clipped by 3 bases and J by 0 bases, with 8 bases between them. CDR1 is MGHRA, CDR2 YSYEKL, per germline. CDR3 in amino acids: CASSHPTMNTEAFF. CDR3 DNA: TGCGCCAGCAGCCACCCGACAATGAACACTGAAGCTTTCTTT.

The J gene is TRBJ1-3, the V gene TRBV6-1; the D is unclear. V lost 2 bases and J 0 bases, leaving 11 bases between the germline ends. The germline V gene encodes CDR1 MNHNS and CDR2 SASEGT. The CDR3 covers 16 residues. CDR3 amino acids: CASSERTAFSGNTIYF. The DNA of the CDR3 is TGTGCCAGCAGTGAACGAACAGCCTTCTCTGGAAACACCATATATTTT.

The V gene is TRBV6-5, the J gene TRBJ1-1; D ambiguous. This CDR3 contains 14 residues. Germline V gives CDR1 MNHEY, CDR2 SVGAGI. The V end was cut by 5 bases, the J end by 0 bases, with 10 bases between. In nucleotides, the CDR3 is TGTGCCAGCAGTGAAAGGCAGGTGAACACTGAAGCTTTCTTT. Translated, it gives CASSERQVNTEAFF.

The genes are TRBV6-1 and TRBJ2-1; TRBD2 matches at 8 bases. The germline gives CDR1 MNHNS, CDR2 SASEGT. CDR3 length: 16 residues. The V segment lost 2 bases and the J segment 4 bases; nucleotides outside the gene matches: 7. The CDR3 here is CASSELAGGLYNEQFF. CDR3 coding DNA: TGTGCCAGCAGTGAATTGGCGGGGGGACTATACAATGAGCAGTTCTTC.

The V and J genes are TRBV6-5 and TRBJ2-3; the D gene could be TRBD1 or TRBD2 (6 bases each). Germline V lookup: CDR1 MNHEY, CDR2 SVGAGI. This CDR3 has 13 amino acids. Trimming stripped 6 bases from V and 5 bases from J, with 12 bases between. The CDR3 protein is CASRVGGEDTQYF. The CDR3 nucleotides are TGTGCCAGCAGGGTGGGGGGCGAAGATACGCAGTATTTT.